This T cell receptor (beta chain) originates from a study of blood T cell repertoires in COVID-19. On the study more broadly: The cDNA or gDNA used as material had been derived from T cells, B-cell-depleted T cells, or PBMCs.

In the source study's methods: How many nucleated cells were present was estimated from reference gene primer amplification. The assay was immunoSEQ multiplex PCR, and TCRdb's table has in-frame clones only and misses some. The DNA was the basis for D and trimming; V, J and clone size are from that table. Among about 240,000 clones listed, around 85% were seen once. V shed 5 bases and J 2 bases; nucleotides not matched to a gene: 9. Germline loops: CDR1 SGHTA, CDR2 FQGNSA. This CDR3 comprises 16 residues. The material sequenced was peripheral blood. J is TRBJ2-3 and V is TRBV7-2; TRBD2 aligns across 8 bases. This TCR derives from an elderly woman with acute or convalescent COVID-19. CDR3 loop: CASSRLAGGLTDTQYF. The CDR3 DNA reads as TGTGCCAGCAGCCGGCTGGCGGGGGGTCTCACAGATACGCAGTATTTT.